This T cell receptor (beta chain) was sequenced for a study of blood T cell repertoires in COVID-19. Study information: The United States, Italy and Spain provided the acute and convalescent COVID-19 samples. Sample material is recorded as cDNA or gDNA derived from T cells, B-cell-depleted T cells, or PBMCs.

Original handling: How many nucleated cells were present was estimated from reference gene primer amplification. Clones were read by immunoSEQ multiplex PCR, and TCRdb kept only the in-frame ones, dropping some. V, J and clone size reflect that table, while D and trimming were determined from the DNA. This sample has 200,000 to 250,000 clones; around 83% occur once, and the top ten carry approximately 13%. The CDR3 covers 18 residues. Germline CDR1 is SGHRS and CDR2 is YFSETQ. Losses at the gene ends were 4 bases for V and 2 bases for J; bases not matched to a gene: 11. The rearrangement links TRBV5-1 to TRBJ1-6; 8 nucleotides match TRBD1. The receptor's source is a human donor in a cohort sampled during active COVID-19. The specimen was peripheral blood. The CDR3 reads CASSDRPGGFTYNSPLHF. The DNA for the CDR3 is TGCGCCAGCAGCGACAGACCAGGGGGCTTCACCTATAATTCACCCCTCCACTTT.